This TCR beta chain was captured in a study of beta chain features in type 1 diabetes. In the study overall: Sorted cell examination encompassed under 130 million cells across all samples.

As concerns this clone: Its antigen is undetermined.

Every bit of the isolated RNA underwent reverse transcription, so sequencing read expressed TCRB transcripts. Profiling relied on immunoSEQ multiplex PCR, and the TCRdb table lists in-frame clones only, not all of them. The sample consists of around 240,000 clones, more than 15% of them appearing once. Researchers reported sorting CD4+ naive, central memory, regulatory and stem cell-like memory cells via CD45RO/CCR7/CD25/CD127/CD95/CD27. Purities in excess of 98% were seen in all sorted populations. The germline gives CDR1 MNHNY, CDR2 SVGAGI (reference sequence). V lost 10 bases to trimming and J lost 0 bases, with 15 bases between them. This CDR3 spans 14 amino acids. Study-wide points: TCRB CDR3s were moderately but significantly shorter in Type 1 diabetes patients in all four CD4+ subsets. Insertions were fewer and deletions more numerous at VDJ junctions in type 1 diabetes patients.

The chain couples TRBV6-6 to TRBJ1-1, with D perhaps TRBD1 (6 bases). Sequenced: naive CD4+ T cells from blood. The origin of this receptor is a man aged 25 to 45 with type 1 diabetes. The CDR3 DNA sequence: TGTGCCATCCACAGGGACGGATTGAACACTGAAGCTTTCTTT. Protein product: CAIHRDGLNTEAFF.